These 22 T cell receptor beta chains were sequenced from one sample in a study of T-cell memory formation after mild COVID-19. MiXCR was run by TCRdb on the 5' RACE reads, yielding one entry per CDR3 protein. The sample has approximately 350,000 distinct CDR3 sequences, 25% to 30% seen once. Sequencing input: PBMCs or a T cell subset sorted from them (not recorded which). Receptors originate from an adult woman who had mild COVID-19 (a few samples of this study predate the infection). Cell type and time point are not known.

CDR3 in DNA: TGTGCCAGCAGCCGGGGACTAGCGGGGCAAGAGACCCAGTACTTC. Amino acids: CASSRGLAGQETQYF. V and J are TRBV5-4 and TRBJ2-5; 13 bases match TRBD2. The length of the CDR3 is 15 residues. Germline V gives CDR1 SGHNT, CDR2 YYREEE (reference sequence). V lost 4 bases, J lost 2 bases, and 2 bases stayed unmatched.

There are a few counts of this clonotype. The chain has TRBV7-2 and TRBJ2-2; D might be TRBD1 or TRBD2, each matching 5 bases. This CDR3 is built from 14 residues. Between the trimmed V and J ends, which lost 7 bases and 4 bases, there was a span of 13 bases. In germline, CDR1 is SGHTA, CDR2 FQGNSA. The CDR3 loop is CASTPGLPTGELFF. CDR3 in DNA: TGTGCCAGCACCCCGGGGCTCCCCACCGGGGAGCTGTTTTTT.

V gene TRBV24-1 combines with J gene TRBJ1-5, with D possibly being TRBD1 (6 bases). Germline lookup yields CDR1 KGHDR and CDR2 SFDVKD. CDR3 size: 13 residues. The ends were cut back, 2 bases at V and 7 bases at J, with 8 bases in the middle. Here the CDR3 reads CATSDWTAQPQHF. The CDR3 DNA follows: TGTGCCACCAGTGATTGGACAGCCCAGCCCCAGCATTTT.

This clonotype was seen only a few times. The chain uses TRBV3-1 and TRBJ1-1, with a possible D match to TRBD1 (5 bases). Trimming shortened V by 2 bases and J by 2 bases, and 6 bases separated the two germline ends. The CDR3 contains 13 residues. Per germline, CDR1 LGHDT and CDR2 YNNKEL (reference sequence). The CDR3 bases are TGTGCCAGCAGCCAACAGGGTAACACTGAAGCTTTCTTT. Protein product: CASSQQGNTEAFF.

The chain has TRBV4-1 and TRBJ2-6; D tentatively reads TRBD1 or TRBD2 (5 bases each). Germline CDR1 reads MGHRA; CDR2 reads YSYEKL. CDR3 length: 17 amino acids. The ends were cut back, 6 bases at V and 0 bases at J, with 15 bases in the middle. In nucleotides, the CDR3 is TGCGCCAGCAGGCCCGACAGACGGGACTCTGGGGCCAACGTCCTGACTTTC. Translated, it gives CASRPDRRDSGANVLTF.

This sequence joins TRBV11-1 and TRBJ2-3; D unclear. This CDR3 comprises 16 residues. V lost 2 bases to trimming and J lost 2 bases, with 14 bases between them. From germline, CDR1 is SGHAT and CDR2 FQDESV (reference sequence). The CDR3 DNA follows: TGTGCCAGCAGCTTATGGTCCGCTACTACCACAGATACGCAGTATTTT. The encoded protein is CASSLWSATTTDTQYF.

This clonotype came up a few times. The chain has TRBV3-1 and TRBJ1-6, with unresolved D. Trimming removed 0 bases at V and 7 bases at J, with 7 bases between. There are 14 residues in the CDR3. Germline CDR1 and CDR2: LGHDT and YNNKEL (reference sequence). CDR3 protein: CASSQDNGNSPLHF. CDR3 nucleotides: TGTGCCAGCAGCCAAGATAACGGGAATTCACCCCTCCACTTT.

This rearrangement joins TRBV2 to TRBJ2-2; maybe TRBD2 (5 bases). Germline CDR1 and CDR2: SNHLY and FYNNEI. This CDR3 is built from 15 residues. V gave up 6 bases and J gave up 4 bases, with 15 bases separating them. CDR3 loop: CASRAKAVGTGELFF. CDR3 sequence (DNA): TGTGCCAGCAGGGCAAAAGCGGTTGGCACCGGGGAGCTGTTTTTT.

The gene calls are TRBV4-3 and TRBJ2-4; 9 positions agree with TRBD1. Germline-derived CDR1 and CDR2 are LGHNA and YSLEER. Trimming took 4 bases from V and 3 from J; bases not matched to a gene: 7. The CDR3 totals 16 residues. Written as DNA, the CDR3 is TGCGCCAGCAGCCTAAGGACAGGGGTTGGCAAAAACATTCAGTACTTC. Its protein is CASSLRTGVGKNIQYF.

The chain employs TRBV12-3 or TRBV12-4 and TRBJ2-3; 11 bases map to TRBD2. There are 15 residues in the CDR3. J gave up 6 bases and V 6 bases, and 8 bases lay outside the gene matches. The CDR3 coding sequence is TGTGCCAGCAGGGGCTTAGCGGGAGGGGGGGATACGCAGTATTTT. Translating it yields CASRGLAGGGDTQYF.

The chain couples TRBV9 to TRBJ2-7; TRBD2 matches at 9 bases. The CDR3 has 14 residues. CDR1 and CDR2 (germline): SGDLS, YYNGEE. The junction had 4 bases not matched to a gene; V was cut back by 0 bases and J by 6 bases. CDR3 sequence reads: CASSVGASGIEQYF. CDR3 DNA sequence: TGTGCCAGCAGCGTAGGGGCTAGCGGGATCGAGCAGTACTTC.

This clonotype has at least ten counts. The rearrangement joins TRBV5-1 to TRBJ2-7; 8 bases are shared with TRBD1. The V segment lost 4 bases and the J segment 1 base; nucleotides outside the gene matches: 4. Germline loops: CDR1 SGHRS, CDR2 YFSETQ. This CDR3 contains 14 residues. DNA for the CDR3: TGCGCCAGCAGCACAAGGACAGGGTCCTACGAGCAGTACTTC. It translates to CASSTRTGSYEQYF.

In this sample, this clonotype turned up a few times. V gene TRBV25-1 combines with J gene TRBJ2-3, with 11 bases aligning to TRBD1. Looked up from germline, CDR1 is MGHDK and CDR2 is SYGVNS. This CDR3 has 19 residues. J was trimmed by 0 bases and V by 5 bases; bases with no gene match: 13. CDR3 nucleotides: TGTGCCAGCAGTCCTATAGGGTGGGACAGGGGGTTTAGCACAGATACGCAGTATTTT. This sequence encodes CASSPIGWDRGFSTDTQYF. Variable domain in full (rest from reference TRBV25-1 and TRBJ2-3): EADIYQTPRYLVIGTGKKITLECSQTMGHDKMYWYQQDPGMELHLIHYSYGVNSTEKGDLSSESTVSRIRTEHFPLTLESARPSHTSQYLCASSPIGWDRGFSTDTQYFGPGTRLTVL.

This clonotype has only a few counts. This chain uses TRBV12-3 or TRBV12-4 with TRBJ1-5; D remains ambiguous. The CDR3 is 15 residues long. The germline V and J ends were trimmed by 0 bases and 7 bases, with 13 bases remaining between them. The CDR3 sequence is CASSLAAGRGQPQHF. The CDR3 DNA sequence: TGTGCCAGCAGTTTAGCCGCGGGTCGTGGGCAGCCCCAGCATTTT.

V is TRBV10-3 and J is TRBJ2-3, with D perhaps TRBD2 (6 bases). Trimming shortened V by 6 bases and J by 5 bases, and 18 bases separated the two germline ends. This CDR3 is 15 amino acids long. The germline CDR1 and CDR2 sequences are ENHRY and SYGVKD. The CDR3: CAIRPPDWEEDTQYF. For the CDR3, the DNA is TGTGCCATCAGACCCCCGGACTGGGAGGAAGATACGCAGTATTTT.

This clonotype appeared a few times. The chain employs TRBV7-3 and TRBJ2-3; 8 nucleotides match TRBD2. Trimming removed 2 bases from V and 4 bases from J; junction bases left unmatched: 14. The CDR3 covers 18 residues. CDR1 and CDR2 (germline): SGHTA, FQGTGA. The CDR3 reads CASSLSYPGGGRSDTQYF. The DNA of the CDR3 is TGTGCCAGCAGCTTATCCTACCCCGGCGGGGGGCGTTCAGATACGCAGTATTTT.

J is TRBJ2-1 and V is TRBV7-2; 8 nucleotides agree with TRBD2. CDR3 length: 14 amino acids. The germline V gene has CDR1 SGHTA and CDR2 FQGNSA. Trimming at V came to 4 bases and at J to 8 bases, leaving 7 bases not matched to a gene. This CDR3 reads CASSSLGTSYEQFF. Written as DNA, the CDR3 is TGTGCCAGCAGCTCGCTAGGGACTAGTTATGAGCAGTTCTTC.

The sample holds a few counts of this clonotype. The chain has TRBV12-3 or TRBV12-4 and TRBJ1-5; TRBD1 agrees at 7 bases. The ends lost 1 base at V and 1 base at J; junction bases unmatched: 1. There are 15 residues in the CDR3. The CDR3 region has the DNA TGTGCCAGCAGTTTAGGGGACAGCAGCAATCAGCCCCAGCATTTT. Translated: CASSLGDSSNQPQHF.

In its sample, this clonotype was seen a few times. V and J are TRBV18 and TRBJ2-5; no definite D call. The length of the CDR3 is 13 residues. The V and J ends lost 2 bases and 0 bases respectively, with 4 bases between them. In germline, CDR1 is KGHSH, CDR2 LQKENI. The CDR3 loop reads CASSPGHQETQYF. Written as DNA, the CDR3 is TGTGCCAGCTCACCAGGGCACCAAGAGACCCAGTACTTC.

Only a few counts were recorded for this clonotype. The CDR3 DNA is TGTGCCAGCAGCCTTTCCTTTCTAGCGCCAAGTACGCAGTATTTT. Protein product: CASSLSFLAPSTQYF. The chain joins TRBV7-2 to TRBJ2-3, with D possibly TRBD2 on 6 matching bases. With 5 bases removed from V and 8 bases from J, the gap between germline ends came to 20 bases. The CDR3 contains 15 residues. Germline V gene data show CDR1 as SGHTA and CDR2 as FQGNSA. Based on the CDR3 plus reference TRBV7-2 and TRBJ2-3, the full variable domain is GAGVSQSPSNKVTEKGKDVELRCDPISGHTALYWYRQSLGQGLEFLIYFQGNSAPDKSGLPSDRFSAERTGGSVSTLTIQRTQQEDSAVYLCASSLSFLAPSTQYFGPGTRLTVL.

The chain recombines TRBV24-1 with TRBJ2-7, with D hard to call. This CDR3 comprises 14 residues. In germline, CDR1 is KGHDR, CDR2 SFDVKD. V was shortened by 4 bases and J by 0 bases, with 9 bases between the two germline ends. CDR3 in DNA: TGTGCCACCAGTGACGCGCAGTCCTCCTACGAGCAGTACTTC. Amino acids: CATSDAQSSYEQYF.

This sequence joins TRBV7-6 and TRBJ2-7; D may be TRBD1 or TRBD2 (6 bases each). Germline CDR1 is SGHVS and CDR2 is FNYEAQ. This CDR3 has 14 amino acids. The ends were cut back, 3 bases at V and 2 bases at J, with 11 bases in the middle. The CDR3 bases are TGTGCCAGCAGCTTTGGGGGGCCCACCTACGAGCAGTACTTC. Protein product: CASSFGGPTYEQYF.